These T cell receptor beta chains were read from a single sample in a study of vaccination and CD4 T cells after COVID-19. These TCRs are of unknown antigen specificity. TCRdb used MiXCR to reprocess the PCR reads, holding one entry per CDR3 protein. The sample consists of some 20,000 distinct CDR3 sequences, 67% of them appearing once. The sequenced sample was CD4+ T cells from blood, cultured in vitro. The receptor source for this set is a human donor who had recovered from COVID-19. Each CDR3 is given with its conserved first and last residue. Each record gives: D gene, J gene, clone size, V gene, CDR3 protein, CDR3 DNA. D genes are given only for firm matches. Clone sizes are given selectively: once, few, many, or a class where the clone is expanded.

NA TRBJ1-2 NA TRBV10-3 CAISPDSSAGYTF TGTGCCATCAGTCCGGACAGTTCGGCAGGCTACACCTTC
TRBD2 TRBJ2-2 NA TRBV2 CASRRLAGAIGELFF TGTGCCAGCAGGAGACTAGCGGGAGCAATCGGGGAGCTGTTTTTT
NA TRBJ2-7 NA TRBV3-1 CASSRGPIGGHTPYEQYF TGTGCCAGCAGCAGGGGACCTATTGGGGGTCACACACCTTACGAGCAGTACTTC
NA TRBJ1-5 few TRBV15 CATSNPIGGEYSNQPQHF TGTGCCACCAGCAACCCCATAGGGGGAGAGTATAGCAATCAGCCCCAGCATTTT
NA TRBJ1-5 NA TRBV7-3 CASIRPPMQEGPSNQPQHF TGTGCCAGCATCCGACCCCCCATGCAAGAGGGTCCTAGCAATCAGCCCCAGCATTTT
NA TRBJ2-1 few TRBV7-9 CASSLRGPNEQFF TGTGCCAGCAGCTTAAGAGGGCCCAATGAGCAGTTCTTC
NA TRBJ2-1 NA TRBV6-5 CASSSSSLSSYNEQFF TGTGCCAGCAGTTCTTCCTCCCTGAGCTCCTACAATGAGCAGTTCTTC
NA TRBJ2-4 NA TRBV20-1 CSAPMTFLAKNIQYF TGCAGTGCCCCCATGACATTCCTAGCCAAAAACATTCAGTACTTC
NA TRBJ1-5 NA TRBV12-3/TRBV12-4 CASSLGSGRGWFGPQHF TGTGCCAGCAGTTTAGGATCGGGACGGGGCTGGTTTGGGCCCCAGCATTTT
NA TRBJ2-3 once TRBV7-3 CASSLIGPIRSSTDTQYF TGTGCCAGCAGCTTAATTGGCCCGATAAGATCTAGCACAGATACGCAGTATTTT
NA TRBJ2-7 few TRBV21-1 CASSKDPGDCYEQYF TGTGCCAGCAGCAAAGATCCAGGGGACTGTTACGAGCAGTACTTC
NA TRBJ2-7 NA TRBV19 CASSIRTSYEQYF TGTGCCAGTAGTATAAGGACGAGCTACGAGCAGTACTTC
NA TRBJ2-7 NA TRBV25-1 CASSDLATGNRYEQYF TGTGCCAGCAGTGATCTCGCGACTGGGAATCGCTACGAGCAGTACTTC
TRBD1 TRBJ1-5 NA TRBV19 CASSIQGAGNQPQHF TGTGCCAGTAGTATACAGGGGGCAGGCAATCAGCCCCAGCATTTT
NA TRBJ1-2 NA TRBV7-9 CASSRRGGGYGYTF TGTGCCAGCAGCCGAAGGGGGGGAGGCTATGGCTACACCTTC
NA TRBJ2-5 NA TRBV19 CASRGSRGETQYF TGTGCCAGTAGAGGGAGTAGGGGAGAGACCCAGTACTTC
NA TRBJ1-5 NA TRBV20-1 CSARLLSTGSHSNQPQHF TGCAGTGCTAGGTTATTGTCGACAGGTAGCCATAGCAATCAGCCCCAGCATTTT
NA TRBJ1-1 NA TRBV6-5 CASSYLWNTEAFF TGTGCCAGCAGTTACCTCTGGAACACTGAAGCTTTCTTT
NA TRBJ1-6 NA TRBV4-3 CASSRKKRTDSPLHF TGCGCCAGCAGCCGAAAAAAAAGGACAGATTCACCCCTCCACTTT
NA TRBJ2-5 few TRBV20-1 CSARDRDGSWETQYF TGCAGTGCTAGAGATCGAGATGGGTCCTGGGAGACCCAGTACTTC
NA TRBJ2-7 NA TRBV5-1 CASSPSERVAAYEQYF TGCGCCAGCAGCCCCTCAGAAAGGGTCGCCGCCTACGAGCAGTACTTC
NA TRBJ2-5 NA TRBV7-9 CASSLARDKVRETQYF TGTGCCAGCAGCTTAGCGCGGGACAAGGTGCGGGAGACCCAGTACTTC
TRBD2 TRBJ2-1 NA TRBV6-2/TRBV6-3 CASSPRTSGRVNNEQFF TGTGCCAGCAGTCCGAGGACTAGCGGGAGGGTAAACAATGAGCAGTTCTTC
TRBD1 TRBJ1-2 NA TRBV18 CASSPGQGGNYGYTF TGTGCCAGCTCACCGGGACAGGGAGGAAACTATGGCTACACCTTC
TRBD1 TRBJ1-2 few TRBV15 CATSRATGVGYTF TGTGCCACCAGCAGAGCGACAGGGGTTGGCTACACCTTC
TRBD2 TRBJ2-2 NA TRBV20-1 CSARAAGANTGELFF TGCAGTGCTAGAGCCGCGGGGGCGAACACCGGGGAGCTGTTTTTT
NA TRBJ2-4 NA TRBV7-9 CASSPQGTLAKNIQYF TGTGCCAGCAGCCCTCAGGGGACACTAGCCAAAAACATTCAGTACTTC
NA TRBJ2-7 NA TRBV7-9 CASSFRGEPPDEQYF TGCGCCAGCAGCTTTAGGGGGGAGCCTCCTGACGAGCAGTACTTC
NA TRBJ2-7 NA TRBV11-2 CASSAIRVKVPYEQYF TGTGCCAGCAGCGCAATCAGGGTGAAAGTTCCCTACGAGCAGTACTTC
TRBD1 TRBJ2-2 NA TRBV28 CASKADRVATGELFF TGTGCCAGCAAAGCAGACAGGGTGGCCACCGGGGAGCTGTTTTTT
TRBD2 TRBJ2-2 NA TRBV10-1 CASSGPRTSGDLNTGELFF TGCGCCAGCAGTGGCCCTCGGACTAGCGGGGACCTCAACACCGGGGAGCTGTTTTTT
NA TRBJ1-1 NA TRBV27 CASSFLGGMNTEAFF TGTGCCAGCAGTTTTCTAGGGGGGATGAACACTGAAGCTTTCTTT
NA TRBJ2-1 NA TRBV19 CASSIELGLGNEQFF TGTGCCAGTAGTATAGAACTCGGGCTAGGCAATGAGCAGTTCTTC
NA TRBJ2-5 NA TRBV7-6 CASSLRPGGTWRTQYF TGTGCCAGCAGCTTACGGCCGGGTGGAACCTGGAGGACCCAGTACTTC
NA TRBJ1-1 NA TRBV20-1 CSASTGLYTEAFF TGCAGTGCTAGCACAGGGCTTTACACTGAAGCTTTCTTT
TRBD1 TRBJ1-2 NA TRBV2 CASSEDRGESGYTF TGTGCCAGCAGTGAAGACAGGGGCGAATCTGGCTACACCTTC
NA TRBJ1-2 NA TRBV20-1 CSAIGQSDGYTF TGCAGTGCTATAGGACAGAGTGATGGCTACACCTTC
NA TRBJ1-6 NA TRBV6-1 CASSPGGVSPLHF TGTGCCAGCAGCCCAGGAGGGGTTTCACCCCTCCACTTT
NA TRBJ2-7 few TRBV20-1 CSARGGVGNPTYEQYF TGCAGTGCTAGAGGGGGGGTAGGCAATCCCACCTACGAGCAGTACTTC
NA TRBJ1-5 once TRBV6-2/TRBV6-3 CASTPLGGINPQHF TGTGCCAGCACCCCGCTGGGGGGGATCAACCCCCAGCATTTT
NA TRBJ1-5 NA TRBV10-3 CATTGQNLNQPQHF TGTGCCACGACGGGACAAAATCTAAATCAGCCCCAGCATTTT
NA TRBJ1-5 NA TRBV7-6 CASSLVAGQPQHF TGTGCCAGCAGCTTAGTAGCAGGACAGCCCCAGCATTTT
NA TRBJ1-2 few TRBV6-5 CASSYAARYGYTF TGTGCCAGCAGTTACGCAGCCCGCTATGGCTACACCTTC
NA TRBJ1-2 NA TRBV20-1 CSANRLNYGYTF TGCAGTGCTAATCGCCTTAACTATGGCTACACCTTC
NA TRBJ2-2 NA TRBV29-1 CSASLRADTGELFF TGCAGCGCAAGCCTAAGGGCGGACACCGGGGAGCTGTTTTTT
TRBD2 TRBJ2-3 NA TRBV6-2/TRBV6-3 CASSFGGNTDTQYF TGTGCCAGCAGTTTCGGGGGGAACACAGATACGCAGTATTTT
NA TRBJ1-5 few TRBV7-4 CASSLGRAGSPQHF TGTGCCAGCAGCTTAGGACGGGCGGGTTCGCCCCAGCATTTT
TRBD1 TRBJ2-1 NA TRBV24-1 CATSENKGALYNEQFF TGTGCCACCAGTGAAAACAAGGGGGCACTCTACAATGAGCAGTTCTTC
TRBD1 TRBJ2-1 NA TRBV29-1 CSVNHRDSYNEQFF TGCAGCGTTAATCACCGGGACAGTTACAATGAGCAGTTCTTC
NA TRBJ2-3 NA TRBV18 CASSPDSTDTQYF TGTGCCAGCTCACCGGACAGCACAGATACGCAGTATTTT
TRBD2 TRBJ2-3 NA TRBV24-1 CATSAATSGRESDTQYF TGTGCCACCAGTGCGGCGACTAGCGGGAGAGAGTCGGATACGCAGTATTTT
NA TRBJ2-1 few TRBV11-2 CASSLREPYNEQFF TGTGCCAGCAGCTTACGGGAGCCTTACAATGAGCAGTTCTTC
NA TRBJ1-5 NA TRBV10-3 CAIQSGKNQPQHF TGTGCCATACAATCGGGAAAGAATCAGCCCCAGCATTTT
TRBD2 TRBJ2-1 NA TRBV7-9 CASSDENRAGGFNEQFF TGTGCCAGCAGCGACGAGAACCGAGCGGGAGGGTTCAATGAGCAGTTCTTC